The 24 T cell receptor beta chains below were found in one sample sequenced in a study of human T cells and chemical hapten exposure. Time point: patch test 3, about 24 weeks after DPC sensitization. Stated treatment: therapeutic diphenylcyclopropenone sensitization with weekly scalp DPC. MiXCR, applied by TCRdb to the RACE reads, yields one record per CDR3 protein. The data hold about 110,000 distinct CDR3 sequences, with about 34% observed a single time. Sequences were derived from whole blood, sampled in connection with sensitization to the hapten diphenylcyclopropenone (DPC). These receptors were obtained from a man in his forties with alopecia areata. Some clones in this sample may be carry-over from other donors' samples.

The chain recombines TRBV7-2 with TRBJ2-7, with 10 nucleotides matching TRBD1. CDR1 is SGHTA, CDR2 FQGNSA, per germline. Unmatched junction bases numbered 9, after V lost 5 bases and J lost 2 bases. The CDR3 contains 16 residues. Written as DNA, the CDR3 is TGTGCCAGCAGCCCCGGGACAGGGGAAAGGGCCTACGAGCAGTACTTC. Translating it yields CASSPGTGERAYEQYF.

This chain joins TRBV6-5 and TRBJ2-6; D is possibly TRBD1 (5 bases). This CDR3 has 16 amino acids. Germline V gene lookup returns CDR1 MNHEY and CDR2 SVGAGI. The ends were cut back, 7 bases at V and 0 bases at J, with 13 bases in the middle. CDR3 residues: CASTRTFSSGANVLTF. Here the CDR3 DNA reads TGTGCCAGCACCCGGACATTTAGCTCTGGGGCCAACGTCCTGACTTTC.

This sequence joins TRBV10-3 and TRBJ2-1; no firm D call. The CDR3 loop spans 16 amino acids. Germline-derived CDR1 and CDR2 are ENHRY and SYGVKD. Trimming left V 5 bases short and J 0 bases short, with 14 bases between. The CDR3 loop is CAISHPGSSSYNEQFF. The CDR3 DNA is TGTGCCATCAGTCATCCGGGTTCGAGCTCCTACAATGAGCAGTTCTTC.

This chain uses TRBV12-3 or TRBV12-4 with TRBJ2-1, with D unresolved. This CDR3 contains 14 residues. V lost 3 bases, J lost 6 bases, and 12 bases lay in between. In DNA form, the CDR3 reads TGTGCCAGCAGTTTCTGGGATAGGCCCAATGAGCAGTTCTTC. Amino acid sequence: CASSFWDRPNEQFF.

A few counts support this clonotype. The chain's CDR3 is CASSPQGVGGQPQHF. The CDR3 DNA is TGTGCCAGCAGCCCACAGGGGGTTGGGGGTCAGCCCCAGCATTTT. The J gene is TRBJ1-5, the V gene TRBV7-2, with 8 bases aligning to TRBD1. The J segment lost 6 bases and the V segment lost 5 bases, leaving 9 bases of the junction unmatched. The CDR3 has 15 residues. CDR1 is SGHTA and CDR2 is FQGNSA in the germline V gene.

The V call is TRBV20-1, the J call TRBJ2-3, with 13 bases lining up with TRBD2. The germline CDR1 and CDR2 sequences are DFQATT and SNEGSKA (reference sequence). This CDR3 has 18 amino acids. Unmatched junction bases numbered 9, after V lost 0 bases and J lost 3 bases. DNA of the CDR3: TGCAGTGCTAGAGAGTGGGGCAAGGGACTAGCGGGGACAGATACGCAGTATTTT. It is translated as CSAREWGKGLAGTDTQYF.

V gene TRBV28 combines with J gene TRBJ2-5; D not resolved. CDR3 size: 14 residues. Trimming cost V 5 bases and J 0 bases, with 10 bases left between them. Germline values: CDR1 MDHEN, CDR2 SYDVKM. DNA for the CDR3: TGTGCCAGCAGTACCGACAAGTACCAAGAGACCCAGTACTTC. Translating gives CASSTDKYQETQYF.

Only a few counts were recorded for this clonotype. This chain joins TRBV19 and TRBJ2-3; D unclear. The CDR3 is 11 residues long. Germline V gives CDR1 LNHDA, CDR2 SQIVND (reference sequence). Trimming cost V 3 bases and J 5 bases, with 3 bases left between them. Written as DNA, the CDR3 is TGTGCCAGTAGTATTGAAGATACGCAGTATTTT. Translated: CASSIEDTQYF.

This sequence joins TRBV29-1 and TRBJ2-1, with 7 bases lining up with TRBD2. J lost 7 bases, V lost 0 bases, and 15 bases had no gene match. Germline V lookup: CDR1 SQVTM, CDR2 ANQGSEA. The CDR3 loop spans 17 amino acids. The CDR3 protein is CSVEDLYNAGVLNEQFF. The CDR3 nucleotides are TGCAGCGTTGAAGATCTTTACAATGCGGGAGTATTGAATGAGCAGTTCTTC.

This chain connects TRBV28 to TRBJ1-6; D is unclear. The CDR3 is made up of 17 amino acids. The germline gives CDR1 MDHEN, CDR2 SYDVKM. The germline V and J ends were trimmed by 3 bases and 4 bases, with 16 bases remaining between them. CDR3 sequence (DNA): TGTGCCAGCAGTTTTCTCGACGACGGAACTTATAATTCACCCCTCCACTTT. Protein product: CASSFLDDGTYNSPLHF.

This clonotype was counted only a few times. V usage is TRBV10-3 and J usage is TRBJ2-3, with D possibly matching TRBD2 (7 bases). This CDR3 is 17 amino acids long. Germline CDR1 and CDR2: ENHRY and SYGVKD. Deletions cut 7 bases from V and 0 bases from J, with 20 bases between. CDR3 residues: CAIKNPGAGASTDTQYF. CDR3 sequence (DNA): TGTGCCATCAAGAACCCTGGTGCGGGGGCCAGCACAGATACGCAGTATTTT.

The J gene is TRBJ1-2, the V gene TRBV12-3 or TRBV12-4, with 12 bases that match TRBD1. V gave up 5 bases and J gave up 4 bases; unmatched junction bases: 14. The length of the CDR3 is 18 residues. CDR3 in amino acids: CASSTTVPGQGAGYGYTF. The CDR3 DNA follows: TGTGCCAGCAGTACAACGGTCCCGGGACAGGGGGCTGGCTATGGCTACACCTTC.

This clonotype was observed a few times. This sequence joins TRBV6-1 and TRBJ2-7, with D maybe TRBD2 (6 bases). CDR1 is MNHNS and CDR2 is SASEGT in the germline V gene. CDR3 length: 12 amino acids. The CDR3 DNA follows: TGTGCCAGCAGCGAAGCGGGCTACGAGCAGTACGTC. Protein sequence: CASSEAGYEQYV.

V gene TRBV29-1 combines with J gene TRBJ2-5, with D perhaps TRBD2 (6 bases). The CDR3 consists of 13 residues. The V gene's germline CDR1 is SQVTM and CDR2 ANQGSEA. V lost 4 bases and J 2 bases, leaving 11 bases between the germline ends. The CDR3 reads CSVAGSGQETQYF. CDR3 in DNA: TGCAGCGTTGCTGGTAGCGGACAAGAGACCCAGTACTTC.

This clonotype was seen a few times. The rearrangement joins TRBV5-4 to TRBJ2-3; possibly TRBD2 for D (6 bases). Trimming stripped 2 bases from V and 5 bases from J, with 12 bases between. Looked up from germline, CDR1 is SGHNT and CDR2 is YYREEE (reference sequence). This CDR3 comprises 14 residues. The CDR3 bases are TGTGCCAGCAGCTTAGGCACCGGGGGAGATACGCAGTATTTT. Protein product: CASSLGTGGDTQYF.

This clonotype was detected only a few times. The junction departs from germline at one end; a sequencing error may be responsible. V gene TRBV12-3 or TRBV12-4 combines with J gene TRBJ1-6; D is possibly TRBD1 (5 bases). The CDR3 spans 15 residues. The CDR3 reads CASSLGDSHPSPLHF. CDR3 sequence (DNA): TGTGCCAGCAGCTTAGGGGACTCCCACCCTTCACCCCTCCACTTT.

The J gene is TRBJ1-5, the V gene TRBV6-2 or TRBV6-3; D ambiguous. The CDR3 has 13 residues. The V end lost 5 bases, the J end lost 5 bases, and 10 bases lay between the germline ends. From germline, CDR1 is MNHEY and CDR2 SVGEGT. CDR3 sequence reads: CASSQVPYQPQHF. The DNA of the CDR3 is TGTGCCAGCAGTCAGGTTCCCTATCAGCCCCAGCATTTT.

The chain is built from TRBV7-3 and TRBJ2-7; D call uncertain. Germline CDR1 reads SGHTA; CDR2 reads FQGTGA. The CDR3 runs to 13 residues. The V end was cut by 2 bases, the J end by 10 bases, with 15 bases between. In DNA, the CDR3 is TGTGCCAGCAGCTTATCCTCCCGTGGTCCTCAGTACTTC. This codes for CASSLSSRGPQYF. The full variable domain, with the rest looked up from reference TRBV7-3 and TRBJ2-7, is GAGVSQTPSNKVTEKGKYVELRCDPISGHTALYWYRQSLGQGPEFLIYFQGTGAADDSGLPNDRFFAVRPEGSVSTLKIQRTERGDSAVYLCASSLSSRGPQYFGPGTRLTVT.

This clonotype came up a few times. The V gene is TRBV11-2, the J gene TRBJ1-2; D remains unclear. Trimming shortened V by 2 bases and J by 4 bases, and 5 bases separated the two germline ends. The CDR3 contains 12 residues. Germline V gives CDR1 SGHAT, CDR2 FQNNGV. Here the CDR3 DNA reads TGTGCCAGCAGCTTATCAGTCTATGGCTACACCTTC. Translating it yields CASSLSVYGYTF.

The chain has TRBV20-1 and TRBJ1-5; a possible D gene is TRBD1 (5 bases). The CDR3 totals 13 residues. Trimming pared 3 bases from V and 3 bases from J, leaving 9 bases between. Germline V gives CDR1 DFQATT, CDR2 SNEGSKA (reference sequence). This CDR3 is CSASQGVNQPQHF. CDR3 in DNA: TGCAGTGCTAGCCAGGGAGTCAATCAGCCCCAGCATTTT.

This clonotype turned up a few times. The CDR3: CASSSQGFRRETQYF. The CDR3 coding sequence is TGTGCCAGCAGTTCGCAGGGGTTCCGGCGAGAGACCCAGTACTTC. The V call is TRBV6-5, the J call TRBJ2-5; D may be TRBD1 (6 bases). Germline lookup yields CDR1 MNHEY and CDR2 SVGAGI. V was cut by 4 bases and J by 4 bases, with 16 bases left in between. The CDR3 totals 15 residues.

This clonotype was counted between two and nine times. CDR3 sequence: CASSLSRLATYNEQFF. The DNA of the CDR3 is TGTGCCAGCAGCTTATCAAGACTAGCGACCTACAATGAGCAGTTCTTC. The chain is built from TRBV7-9 and TRBJ2-1; the match to TRBD2 covers 8 bases. Germline lookup yields CDR1 SEHNR and CDR2 FQNEAQ (reference sequence). V was clipped by 2 bases and J by 2 bases; unmatched bases: 5. CDR3 length: 16 residues.

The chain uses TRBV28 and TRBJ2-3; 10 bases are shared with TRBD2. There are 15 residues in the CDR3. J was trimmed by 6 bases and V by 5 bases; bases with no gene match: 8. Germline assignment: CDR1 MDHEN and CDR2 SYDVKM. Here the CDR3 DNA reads TGTGCCAGCAGTCTCCTACTAGCGGGACTCGATACGCAGTATTTT. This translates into CASSLLLAGLDTQYF.

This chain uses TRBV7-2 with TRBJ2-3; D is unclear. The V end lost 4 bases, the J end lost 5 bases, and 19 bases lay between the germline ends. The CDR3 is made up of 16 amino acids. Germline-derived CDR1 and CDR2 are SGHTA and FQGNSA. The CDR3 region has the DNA TGTGCCAGCAGCTCCGTGATCGAGATCTACGGAGATACGCAGTATTTT. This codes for CASSSVIEIYGDTQYF.